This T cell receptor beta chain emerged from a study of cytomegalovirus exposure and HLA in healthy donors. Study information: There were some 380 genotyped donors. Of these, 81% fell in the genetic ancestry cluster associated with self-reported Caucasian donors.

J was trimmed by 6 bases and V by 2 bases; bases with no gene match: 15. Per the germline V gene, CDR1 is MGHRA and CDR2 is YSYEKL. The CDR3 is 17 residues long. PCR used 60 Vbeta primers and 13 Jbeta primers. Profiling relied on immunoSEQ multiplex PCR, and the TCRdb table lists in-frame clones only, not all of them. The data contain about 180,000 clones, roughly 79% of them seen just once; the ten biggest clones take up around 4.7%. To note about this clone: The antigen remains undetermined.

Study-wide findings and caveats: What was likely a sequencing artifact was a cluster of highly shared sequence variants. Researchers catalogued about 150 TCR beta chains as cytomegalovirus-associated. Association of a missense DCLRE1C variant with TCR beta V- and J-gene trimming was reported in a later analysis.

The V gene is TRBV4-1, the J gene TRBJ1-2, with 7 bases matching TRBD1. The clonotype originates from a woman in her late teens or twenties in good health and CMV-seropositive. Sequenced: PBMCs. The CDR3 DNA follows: TGCGCCAGCAGCCAACCCGCATCGGAGACAGGGCCCCATGGCTACACCTTC. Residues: CASSQPASETGPHGYTF.